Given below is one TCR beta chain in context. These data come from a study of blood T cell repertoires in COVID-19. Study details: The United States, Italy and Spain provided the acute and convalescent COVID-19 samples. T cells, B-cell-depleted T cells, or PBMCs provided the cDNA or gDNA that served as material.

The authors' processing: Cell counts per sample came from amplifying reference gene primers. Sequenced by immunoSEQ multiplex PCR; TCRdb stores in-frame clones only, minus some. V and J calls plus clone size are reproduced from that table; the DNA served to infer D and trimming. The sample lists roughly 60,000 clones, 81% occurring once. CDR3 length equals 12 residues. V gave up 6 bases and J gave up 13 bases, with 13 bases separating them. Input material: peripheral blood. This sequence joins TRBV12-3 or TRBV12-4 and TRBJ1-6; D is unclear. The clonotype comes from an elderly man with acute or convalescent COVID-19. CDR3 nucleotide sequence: TGTGCCAGCAGCCGAACCACGGGGCCCCTCCACTTT. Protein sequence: CASSRTTGPLHF.